This T cell receptor (beta chain) is drawn from a study of blood T cell repertoires in COVID-19. Assay used: immunoSEQ multiplex PCR; TCRdb lists only in-frame clones, some missing. This table holds roughly 180,000 clones, around 85% found once. Germline V gene lookup returns CDR1 SGHRS and CDR2 YFSETQ. After removal of 3 bases from V and 8 bases from J, the junction contained 10 bases not matched to a gene. There are 16 residues in the CDR3. The sample was PBMCs or T cells enriched from blood (not recorded which). V is TRBV5-1 and J is TRBJ1-6, with TRBD1 matching over 8 bases. This receptor was identified in a man aged 35 to 55 who had recovered from COVID-19. CDR3 coding DNA: TGCGCCAGCAGCTCCACCGGACAGGGCGGTTATTCACCCCTCCACTTT. This codes for CASSSTGQGGYSPLHF.